This record looks at one TCR beta chain sequence and its context. There is no known antigen for this receptor. No base qualities exist here, and no much larger clone lies one base off it. The donors belonged to the validation cohort of about 110 subjects, which was separate from the 666-subject first cohort. These data originate in a study of cytomegalovirus exposure and HLA in healthy donors (dated 2017 in TCRdb). Turning to the overall study: The 666 repertoires of the first cohort and the 120 validation repertoires were produced on the same platform, according to a later analysis. To predict cytomegalovirus infection status, the study brought together high-throughput TCR immunosequencing, statistical association of individual TCRs with disease status, and machine learning. Besides the first cohort of more than 650 subjects, a separate validation cohort made up of about 120 different subjects was used. The study was designed to test whether signatures of past pathogen exposure could be identified by cataloging public T cell receptors.

CDR1 and CDR2, per the germline V gene (reference sequence), are LNHDA and SQIVND. At the junction V is shortened by 9 bases and J by 2 bases, with 8 bases in between. Spanning cysteine to phenylalanine, the CDR3 consists of 13 amino acids. The DNA shown is the 39-base CDR3, in frame from base 1. Beyond this particular receptor, the publication reports: While some public TCRs were present in many individuals, most TCR sequences turned up only very rarely across donors. A few of the identified cytomegalovirus-associated TCR beta chains were confirmed in vitro to be specific for cytomegalovirus antigens. The classifier was reported to diagnose cytomegalovirus status with high specificity and sensitivity in both the original cohort and the validation cohort. All 120 or so repertoires were used to score co-occurrence in the validation cohort in a later analysis, because that analysis had no HLA typing for the cohort. In the study, around 150 TCR beta chains were listed as associated with cytomegalovirus. It was suggested by the authors that the approach could potentially be generalized to other disease states and immunological phenotypes. In a later analysis, TCRs clustered in the first cohort were found to also tend to co-occur in the roughly 110 validation repertoires, with 94% of cluster scores above 0.

The method behind the library was the immunoSEQ multiplex PCR assay. Processing in the source paper ran as follows. A statistical classification framework was built for diagnosing cytomegalovirus status from the catalog of TCR beta chain sequences. Held by TCRdb, this immuneACCESS table contains in-frame sequences only and omits some clones. Under half of the omission traces to an unresolved V gene where checked; the cause of the rest is unknown. The V and J calls and clone size come from that table; D and trimming were worked out from the DNA. For this sample the table gives 60,000 to 85,000 clones, of which over 85% were detected only once. The biggest ten clones account for roughly 1.4% of the sample.

The receptor was isolated from a man between 18 and 29 years old in good health and CMV-seropositive. The sample comprised PBMCs. The sequence links TRBV19 to TRBJ2-6; the D gene assignment is ambiguous. The DNA sequence is TGTGCCAGGACAAGAGCTGGGGCCAACGTCCTGACTTTC. Translated, it gives CARTRAGANVLTF.